The TCR beta chain under discussion was sequenced for a study of T cells in Graves' hyperthyroidism and ophthalmopathy. Disease duration under 2 months; hyperthyroidism patients were aged 18 to 65. The PBMCs were taken from around 10 ml of fresh peripheral blood. V gave up 7 bases and J gave up 4 bases, with 17 bases separating them. This CDR3 is built from 15 residues. This clonotype occurred a few times. Its antigen is as yet unknown. The TCR beta CDR3 regions underwent amplification using RNA transcripts as the source. In the first-round RT-PCR of the TCR CDR3, the HTBI primer set was used. From the multiplex PCR reads, TCRdb called clonotypes with MiXCR, one entry per CDR3 protein. The sample consists of approximately 320,000 distinct CDR3 sequences, around 17% of them appearing once. General study points: Expanded thyroid clonotypes (above 0.001) were mostly also found in blood.

Input material: blood. The chain joins TRBV12-3 or TRBV12-4 to TRBJ2-1; either TRBD1 or TRBD2 may supply D (7 bases each). This clonotype was sampled from a man younger than 40 with Graves' hyperthyroidism. In DNA form, the CDR3 reads TGTGCCAGCACCCTCTCAGGGGGGGGTTACAATGAGCAGTTCTTC. It yields the protein CASTLSGGGYNEQFF.